The rows below give T cell receptor beta chains drawn from one sample of a study of a mutant IDH1 vaccine in newly diagnosed glioma. Repertoires were generated with immunoSEQ multiplex PCR, while TCRdb's copy carries only in-frame clones and drops some. The table lists about 46,000 clones, roughly 80% of them singletons. Sequenced material: PBMCs, taken from a glioma patient treated with radiotherapy, temozolomide or both. The receptor source for this set is a woman aged 40 to 49 with glioma. Each CDR3 is given with its conserved first and last residue. The order of the fields is V gene, D gene, J gene, clone size, CDR3 DNA, CDR3 protein. D genes are given only for firm matches. Size is stated for part of the rows, as once, few or many counts, or as a class when the clone is expanded.

TRBV7-2	-	TRBJ1-1	-	TGTGCCAGCAGCTTAACGGTAGGGAAAGGTGAAGCTTTCTTT	CASSLTVGKGEAFF
TRBV5-6	TRBD1	TRBJ1-1	-	TGTGCCAGCAGCCGACAGGGGGCCCTTGAAGCTTTCTTT	CASSRQGALEAFF
TRBV9	-	TRBJ1-5	-	TGTGCCAGCAGCTTAGAACAGGAAAATCAGCCCCAGCATTTT	CASSLEQENQPQHF
TRBV5-1	-	TRBJ1-2	-	TGCGCCAGCAGCTTGGACCAACGGGGCTACACCTTC	CASSLDQRGYTF
TRBV7-6	TRBD1	TRBJ1-4	-	TGTGCCAGCAGCTTAGAGGGCAGGGGGCAGGGGAAACTGTTTTTT	CASSLEGRGQGKLFF
TRBV5-1	TRBD1	TRBJ1-6	once	TGCGCCAGGACCGAATCTCCGGGACAGGGGACAGGGGAGGGGCAAGGGAATTCACCCCTCCACTTT	CARTESPGQGTGEGQGNSPLHF
TRBV11-2	TRBD2	TRBJ2-5	-	TGTGCCAGCAGCCAAGGCCCTGGACTAGTTTTGGAGACCCAGTACTTC	CASSQGPGLVLETQYF
TRBV19	-	TRBJ1-1	-	TGTGCCAGTAGTATAGTGGTGGCCGGGGGTGAAGCTTTCTTT	CASSIVVAGGEAFF
TRBV7-2	TRBD1	TRBJ2-5	-	TGTGCCAGCAGCCAGCCCAGGGGGCCTTGGGAGACCCAGTACTTC	CASSQPRGPWETQYF
TRBV7-2	TRBD1	TRBJ2-7	-	TGTGCCAGCAGCAGACAGGGGGTACTCTACGAGCAGTACTTC	CASSRQGVLYEQYF
TRBV11-2	-	TRBJ1-1	-	TGTGCCAGCAGCTTAGATGGTCGCCCTCTAAACACTGAAGCTTTCTTT	CASSLDGRPLNTEAFF
TRBV4-1	-	TRBJ2-2	-	TGCGCCAGCAGCCACATACACCTTGACACCGGGGAGCTGTTTTTT	CASSHIHLDTGELFF
TRBV2	-	TRBJ1-1	-	TGTGCCAGCAGCGTGGACAGCGATAACACTGAAGCTTTCTTT	CASSVDSDNTEAFF
TRBV27	-	TRBJ1-2	-	TGTGCCAGCAGTTTTGCAGGCGGCTACACCTTC	CASSFAGGYTF
TRBV4-3	-	TRBJ2-1	-	TGCGCCAGCAGCCAAGAGAAGAAGGCCAATGAGCAGTTCTTC	CASSQEKKANEQFF
TRBV2	-	TRBJ1-5	-	TGTGCCAGCAGTCGACAGACTTCCGATCAGCCCCAGCATTTT	CASSRQTSDQPQHF
TRBV5-1	-	TRBJ2-7	-	TGCGCCAGCAGCTTCACAGTTGGCTCCTACGAGCAGTACTTC	CASSFTVGSYEQYF
TRBV19	TRBD2	TRBJ2-1	once	TGTGCCAGTAGTATAGCGGGGGGGCGGAATGAGCAGTTCTTC	CASSIAGGRNEQFF
TRBV10-1	-	TRBJ1-3	-	TGCGCCAGCAGTGATTCGGAAGGGAAAGGAAACACCATATATTTT	CASSDSEGKGNTIYF
TRBV19	TRBD1	TRBJ2-7	-	TGTGCCAGTAGTATACTCTCCAACCCCCGGGACAGGAGGTACGAGCAGTACTTC	CASSILSNPRDRRYEQYF
TRBV5-6	-	TRBJ2-7	-	TGTGCCAGCAGCTTGGAGGGGGTGGGCACCATAATCGGGGACGAGCAGTACTTC	CASSLEGVGTIIGDEQYF
TRBV4-1	-	TRBJ1-1	-	TGCGCCAGCAGCCAAGGTTTTGGAGGGAGGACTGAAGCTTTCTTT	CASSQGFGGRTEAFF
TRBV19	TRBD1	TRBJ1-6	-	TGTGCCAGTAGTATAGATTGGACAGGGGGATCACCCCTCCACTTT	CASSIDWTGGSPLHF
TRBV18	-	TRBJ2-7	-	TGTGCCAGCTCACTTTCCGACCCACTAATATCCTACGAGCAGTACTTC	CASSLSDPLISYEQYF
TRBV6-5	-	TRBJ1-4	medium-sized	TGTGCCAGCAGTGAGACATCGGTGGGAAAACTGTTTTTT	CASSETSVGKLFF
TRBV9	TRBD1	TRBJ2-2	-	TGTGCCAGCAGCACCCGACAGGGAAACACCGGGGAGCTGTTTTTT	CASSTRQGNTGELFF
TRBV14	TRBD1	TRBJ2-1	-	TGTGCCAGCAGCCAACGGATAACAGGGGGCGAGTACAATGAGCAGTTCTTC	CASSQRITGGEYNEQFF
TRBV7-9	-	TRBJ2-7	-	TGTGCCAGCAGCCTAACCCCTTACGAGCAGTACTTC	CASSLTPYEQYF
TRBV19	-	TRBJ1-5	-	TGTGCCAGTAGTATAGCTGACAGTTATAGCAATCAGCCCCAGCATTTT	CASSIADSYSNQPQHF
TRBV5-5	-	TRBJ1-2	-	TGTGCCAGCAGCTTGCCGGGGAACTATGGCTACACCTTC	CASSLPGNYGYTF
TRBV5-5	-	TRBJ2-7	-	TGTGCCAGCAGCTTGGGGTTCCCTACCTACGAGCAGTACTTC	CASSLGFPTYEQYF
TRBV29-1	-	TRBJ1-4	-	TGCAGCGTTGGGGAGGTGGAAAAACTGTTTTTT	CSVGEVEKLFF
TRBV10-2	-	TRBJ2-1	once	TGCGCCAGCAGTGAAGGAGCTAGCCAGTTCTTC	CASSEGASQFF
TRBV13	-	TRBJ1-1	-	TGTGCCAGCAGCCCCGCTTGGGGGAACACTGAAGCTTTCTTT	CASSPAWGNTEAFF
TRBV5-4	-	TRBJ1-6	-	TGTGCCAGCAGCTCTACGACAGTTAATTCACCCCTCCACTTT	CASSSTTVNSPLHF
TRBV7-2	TRBD2	TRBJ2-5	-	TGTGCCAGCAGCCGTAGCGGGGGGGCAGAGACCCAGTACTTC	CASSRSGGAETQYF
TRBV15	-	TRBJ2-7	-	TGTGCCACCAGCAGAGGGCGTGGGGCCGACGAGCAGTACTTC	CATSRGRGADEQYF
TRBV19	-	TRBJ2-2	-	TGTGCCACCAGAAGGCCGAACACCGGGGAGCTGTTTTTT	CATRRPNTGELFF
TRBV2	-	TRBJ1-1	once	TGTGCCAGCCAGGGACTGAACACTGAAGCTTTCTTT	CASQGLNTEAFF
TRBV5-1	-	TRBJ1-1	once	TGCGCCAGCAGCTTGGCAGGGGCAGGAACTGAAGCTTTCTTT	CASSLAGAGTEAFF
TRBV6-6	-	TRBJ1-2	-	TGTGCCAGCAGTGACTATGGCTACACCTTC	CASSDYGYTF
TRBV5-6	-	TRBJ2-3	-	TGTGCCAGCAGCCCGGGTGCAACCTCTGTGTGGGATACGCAGTATTTT	CASSPGATSVWDTQYF
TRBV6-5	-	TRBJ1-1	-	TGTGCCAGCAGTTACCTTACTCAGGGGAACACTGAAGCTTTCTTT	CASSYLTQGNTEAFF
TRBV12-5	-	TRBJ1-1	-	TGTGCTAGTGGTCTGGAGGGGGACACTGAAGCTTTCTTT	CASGLEGDTEAFF
TRBV19	-	TRBJ1-1	-	TGTGCCAGTAGTATAGATAGGAGGGCCGTCACTGAAGCTTTCTTT	CASSIDRRAVTEAFF
TRBV2	-	TRBJ1-3	-	TGTGCCAGCAGTGGGGGACGAGGAACCTACTCTGGAAACACCATATATTTT	CASSGGRGTYSGNTIYF
TRBV9	TRBD2	TRBJ2-5	-	TGTGCCAGCAGCCCCGGACTAGCGGAAAAAGAGACCCAGTACTTC	CASSPGLAEKETQYF
TRBV5-1	TRBD1	TRBJ2-2	-	TGCGCCAGCTCAGGACAGGGTATCGGGGAGCTGTTTTTT	CASSGQGIGELFF
TRBV7-9	-	TRBJ1-1	few	TGTGCCAGCAGTGCCTTGATGAACACTGAAGCTTTCTTT	CASSALMNTEAFF
TRBV18	TRBD1	TRBJ1-3	-	TGTGCCAGCTCACCCACGACAGGGGGCAGTGGAAACACCATATATTTT	CASSPTTGGSGNTIYF